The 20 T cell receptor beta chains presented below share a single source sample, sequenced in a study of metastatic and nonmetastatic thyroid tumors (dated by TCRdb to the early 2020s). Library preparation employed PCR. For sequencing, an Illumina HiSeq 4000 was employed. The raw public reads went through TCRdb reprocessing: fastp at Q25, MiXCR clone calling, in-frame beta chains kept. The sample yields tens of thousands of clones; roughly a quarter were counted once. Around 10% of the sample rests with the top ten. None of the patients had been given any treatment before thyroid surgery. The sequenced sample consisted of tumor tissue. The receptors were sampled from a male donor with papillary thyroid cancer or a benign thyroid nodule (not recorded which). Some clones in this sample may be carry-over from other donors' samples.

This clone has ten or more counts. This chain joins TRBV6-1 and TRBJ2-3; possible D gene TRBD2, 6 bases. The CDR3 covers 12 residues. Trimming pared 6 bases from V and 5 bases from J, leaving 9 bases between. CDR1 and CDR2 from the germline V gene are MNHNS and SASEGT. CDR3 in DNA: TGTGCCAGCAGCGGACTACGAGATACGCAGTATTTT. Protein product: CASSGLRDTQYF.

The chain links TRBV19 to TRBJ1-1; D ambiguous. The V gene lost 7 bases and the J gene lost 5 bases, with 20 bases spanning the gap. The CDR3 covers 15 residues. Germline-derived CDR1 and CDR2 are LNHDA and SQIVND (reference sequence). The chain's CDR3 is CASTVVWGVGTEAFF. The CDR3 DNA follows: TGTGCCAGTACAGTGGTCTGGGGAGTGGGGACTGAAGCTTTCTTT.

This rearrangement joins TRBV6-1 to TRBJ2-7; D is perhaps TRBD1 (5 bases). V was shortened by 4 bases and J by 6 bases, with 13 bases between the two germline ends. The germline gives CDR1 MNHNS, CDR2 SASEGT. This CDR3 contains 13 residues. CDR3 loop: CASSARDPCEQYF. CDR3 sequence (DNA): TGTGCCAGCAGTGCCAGGGATCCGTGCGAGCAGTACTTC.

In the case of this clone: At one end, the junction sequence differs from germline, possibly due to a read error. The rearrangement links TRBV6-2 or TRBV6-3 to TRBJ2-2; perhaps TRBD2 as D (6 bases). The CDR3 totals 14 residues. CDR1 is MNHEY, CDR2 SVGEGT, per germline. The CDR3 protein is CANSRIGRSGELFF. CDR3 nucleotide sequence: TGTGCCAACAGTCGTATCGGGAGAAGTGGGGAGCTGTTTTTT.

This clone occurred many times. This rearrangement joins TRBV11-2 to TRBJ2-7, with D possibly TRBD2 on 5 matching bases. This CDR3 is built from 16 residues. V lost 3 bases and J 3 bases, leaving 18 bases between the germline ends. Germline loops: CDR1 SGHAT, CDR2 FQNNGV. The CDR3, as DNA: TGTGCCAGCAGCTTCCAACCTGGCGGGTTTTACTACGAGCAGTACTTC. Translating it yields CASSFQPGGFYYEQYF.

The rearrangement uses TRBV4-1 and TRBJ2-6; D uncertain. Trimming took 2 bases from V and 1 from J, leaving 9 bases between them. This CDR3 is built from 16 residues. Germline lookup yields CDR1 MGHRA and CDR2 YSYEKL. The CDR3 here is CASSQPALSGANVLTF. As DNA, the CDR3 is TGCGCCAGCAGCCAACCGGCTTTATCTGGGGCCAACGTCCTGACTTTC.

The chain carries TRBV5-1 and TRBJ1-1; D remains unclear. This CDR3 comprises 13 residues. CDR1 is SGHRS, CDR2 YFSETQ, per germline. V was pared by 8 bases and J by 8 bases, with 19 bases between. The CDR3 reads CASKFGNTEEAFF. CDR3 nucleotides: TGCGCCAGTAAGTTCGGGAACACTGAGGAAGCTTTCTTT. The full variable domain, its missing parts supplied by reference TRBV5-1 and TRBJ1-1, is KAGVTQTPRYLIKTRGQQVTLSCSPISGHRSVSWYQQTPGQGLQFLFEYFSETQRNKGNFPGRFSGRQFSNSRSEMNVSTLELGDSALYLCASKFGNTEEAFFGQGTRLTVV.

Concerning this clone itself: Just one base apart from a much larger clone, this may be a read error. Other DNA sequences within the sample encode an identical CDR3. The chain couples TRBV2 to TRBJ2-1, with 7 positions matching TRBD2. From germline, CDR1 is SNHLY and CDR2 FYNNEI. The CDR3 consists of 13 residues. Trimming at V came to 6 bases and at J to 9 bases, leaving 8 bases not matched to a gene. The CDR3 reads CASSQTSLAEQFF. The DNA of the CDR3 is TGTGCCAGCAGCCAGACTAGCCTCGCTGAGCAGTTCTTC.

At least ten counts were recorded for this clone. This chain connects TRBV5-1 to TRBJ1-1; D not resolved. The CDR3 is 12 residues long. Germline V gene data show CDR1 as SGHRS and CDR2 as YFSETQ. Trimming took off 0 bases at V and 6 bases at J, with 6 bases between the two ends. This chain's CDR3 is CASSLATSEAFF. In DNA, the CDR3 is TGCGCCAGCAGCTTGGCCACGTCTGAAGCTTTCTTT. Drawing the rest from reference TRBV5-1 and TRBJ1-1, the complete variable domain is KAGVTQTPRYLIKTRGQQVTLSCSPISGHRSVSWYQQTPGQGLQFLFEYFSETQRNKGNFPGRFSGRQFSNSRSEMNVSTLELGDSALYLCASSLATSEAFFGQGTRLTVV.

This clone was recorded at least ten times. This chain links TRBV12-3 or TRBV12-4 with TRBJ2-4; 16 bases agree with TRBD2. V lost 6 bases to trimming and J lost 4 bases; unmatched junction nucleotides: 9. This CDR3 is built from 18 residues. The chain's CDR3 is CASRVTGLAGGKKNIQYF. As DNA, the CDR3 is TGTGCCAGCAGGGTGACGGGACTAGCGGGAGGGAAAAAAAACATTCAGTACTTC.

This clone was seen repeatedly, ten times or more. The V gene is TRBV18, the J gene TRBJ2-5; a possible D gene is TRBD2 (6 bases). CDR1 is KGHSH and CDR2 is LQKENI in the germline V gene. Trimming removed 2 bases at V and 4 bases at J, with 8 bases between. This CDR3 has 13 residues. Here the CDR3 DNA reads TGTGCCAGCTCACCAACGGGAGCAGAGACCCAGTACTTC. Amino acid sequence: CASSPTGAETQYF.

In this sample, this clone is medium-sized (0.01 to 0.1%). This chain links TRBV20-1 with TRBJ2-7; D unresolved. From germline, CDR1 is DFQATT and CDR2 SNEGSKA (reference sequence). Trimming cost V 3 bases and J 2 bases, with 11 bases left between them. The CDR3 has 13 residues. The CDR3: CSASDGEPYEQYF. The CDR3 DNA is TGCAGTGCTAGTGACGGAGAACCCTACGAGCAGTACTTC.

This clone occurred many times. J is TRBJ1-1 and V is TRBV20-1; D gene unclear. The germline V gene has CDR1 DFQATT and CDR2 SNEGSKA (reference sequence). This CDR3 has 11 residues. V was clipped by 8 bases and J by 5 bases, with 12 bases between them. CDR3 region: CSTRWETEAFF. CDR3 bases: TGCAGTACCCGCTGGGAGACTGAAGCTTTCTTT.

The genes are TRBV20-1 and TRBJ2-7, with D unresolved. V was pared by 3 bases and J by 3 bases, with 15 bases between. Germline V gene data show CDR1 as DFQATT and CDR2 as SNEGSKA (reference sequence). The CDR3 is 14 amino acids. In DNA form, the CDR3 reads TGCAGTGCTAGCCATGTGCTGTCAAACTACGAGCAGTACTTC. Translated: CSASHVLSNYEQYF.

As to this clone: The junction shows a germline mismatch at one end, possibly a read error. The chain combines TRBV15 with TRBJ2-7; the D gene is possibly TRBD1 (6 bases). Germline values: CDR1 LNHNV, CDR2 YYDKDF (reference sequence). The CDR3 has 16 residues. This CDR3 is CATTRGPGAVGSEQYF. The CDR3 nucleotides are TGTGCCACCACCAGAGGGCCAGGGGCCGTCGGCTCCGAGCAGTACTTC.

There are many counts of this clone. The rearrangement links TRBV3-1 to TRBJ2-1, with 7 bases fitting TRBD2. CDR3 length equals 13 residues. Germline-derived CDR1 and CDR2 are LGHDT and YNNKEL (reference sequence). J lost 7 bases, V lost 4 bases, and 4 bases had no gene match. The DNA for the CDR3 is TGTGCCAGCAGCCGATTTAGCGGGAATGAGCAGTTCTTC. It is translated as CASSRFSGNEQFF.

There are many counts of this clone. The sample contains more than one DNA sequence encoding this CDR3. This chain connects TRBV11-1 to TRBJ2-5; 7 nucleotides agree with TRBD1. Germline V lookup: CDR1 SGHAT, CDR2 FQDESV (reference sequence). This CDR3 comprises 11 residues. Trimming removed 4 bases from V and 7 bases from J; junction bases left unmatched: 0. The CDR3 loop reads CASSSGGTQYF. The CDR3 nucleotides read TGTGCCAGCAGCTCAGGGGGGACCCAGTACTTC.

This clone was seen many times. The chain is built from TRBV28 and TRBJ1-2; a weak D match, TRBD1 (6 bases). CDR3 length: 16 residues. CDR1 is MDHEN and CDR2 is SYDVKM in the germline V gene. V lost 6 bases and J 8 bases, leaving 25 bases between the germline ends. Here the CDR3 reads CASSTTGAGLVGGYTF. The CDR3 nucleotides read TGTGCCAGCAGCACCACGGGGGCAGGGTTGGTAGGAGGCTACACCTTC.

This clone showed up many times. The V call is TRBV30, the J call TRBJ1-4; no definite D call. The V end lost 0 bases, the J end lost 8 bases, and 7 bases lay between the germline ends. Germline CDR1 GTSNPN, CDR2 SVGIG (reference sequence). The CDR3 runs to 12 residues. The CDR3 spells CAWSVLREKLFF. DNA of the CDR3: TGTGCCTGGAGTGTACTCAGGGAAAAACTGTTTTTT.

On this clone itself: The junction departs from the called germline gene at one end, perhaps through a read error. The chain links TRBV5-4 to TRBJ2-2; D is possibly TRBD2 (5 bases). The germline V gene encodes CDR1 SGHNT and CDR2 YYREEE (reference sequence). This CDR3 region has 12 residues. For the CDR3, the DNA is TGTGCCAGCAGCTTCCACAACGGGGAACTGTTTTTT. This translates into CASSFHNGELFF.